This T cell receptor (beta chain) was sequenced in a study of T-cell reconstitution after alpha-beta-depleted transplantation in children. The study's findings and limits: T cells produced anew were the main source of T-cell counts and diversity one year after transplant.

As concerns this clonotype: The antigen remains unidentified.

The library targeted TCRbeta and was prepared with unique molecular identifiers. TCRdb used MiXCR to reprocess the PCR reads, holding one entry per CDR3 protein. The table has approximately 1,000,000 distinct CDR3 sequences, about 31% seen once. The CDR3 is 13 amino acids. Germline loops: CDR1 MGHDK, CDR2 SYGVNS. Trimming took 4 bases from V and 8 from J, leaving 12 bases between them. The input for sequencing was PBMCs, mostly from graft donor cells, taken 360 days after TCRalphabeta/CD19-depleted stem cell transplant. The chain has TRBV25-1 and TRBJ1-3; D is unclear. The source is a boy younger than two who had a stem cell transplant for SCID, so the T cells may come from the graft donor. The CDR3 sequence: CASSGSAGDTIYF. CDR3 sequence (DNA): TGTGCCAGCAGTGGGTCGGCCGGTGACACCATATATTTT.